The 26 T cell receptor beta chains below were found in one sample sequenced in a study of T cell responses to AZD1222 COVID-19 vaccine. The data were produced by immunoSEQ multiplex PCR, yet TCRdb's version contains in-frame clones alone and is incomplete. This repertoire shows 85,000 or so clones, just over 85% found once; its top ten account for about 6%. The input for sequencing was peripheral blood, taken 28 days after the second AZD1222 dose. Receptors originate from an adult who received the AZD1222 COVID-19 vaccine.

J is TRBJ2-5 and V is TRBV18, with D perhaps TRBD1 (7 bases). CDR3 length equals 15 residues. The V end lost 3 bases, the J end lost 0 bases, and 11 bases lay between the germline ends. Germline V lookup: CDR1 KGHSH, CDR2 LQKENI. The CDR3 here is CASSPQGGNQETQYF. CDR3 bases: TGTGCCAGCTCACCCCAGGGGGGCAACCAAGAGACCCAGTACTTC.

V and J are TRBV3-1 (or the pseudogene TRBV3-2) and TRBJ1-2, with TRBD1 identical over 7 bases. Trimming removed 2 bases from V and 8 bases from J; junction bases left unmatched: 8. The CDR3 sequence is 14 residues long. Germline V gene sequence: CDR1 LGHDT, CDR2 YNNKEL (reference sequence). CDR3 in DNA: TGTGCCAGCAGCCAACCTCAGGGGGTCGGGGGCTACACCTTC. Its protein product is CASSQPQGVGGYTF.

This clone occurred a few times. The chain has TRBV6-1 and TRBJ1-5; D remains unclear. CDR1 and CDR2 from the germline V gene are MNHNS and SASEGT. The CDR3 consists of 12 residues. V was clipped by 3 bases and J by 5 bases, with 5 bases between them. CDR3 loop: CASSDQDQPQHF. Here the CDR3 DNA reads TGTGCCAGCAGTGACCAAGATCAGCCCCAGCATTTT.

The CDR3 region is CASSYSGNSGNTIYF. CDR3 sequence (DNA): TGTGCCAGCAGTTACTCAGGGAATTCTGGAAACACCATATATTTT. J is TRBJ1-3 and V is TRBV6-5; D is unclear. This CDR3 region has 15 residues. Germline V gene sequence: CDR1 MNHEY, CDR2 SVGAGI. V was cut by 0 bases and J by 1 base, with 7 bases left in between.

V and J are TRBV18 and TRBJ2-5; D remains ambiguous. Germline lookup yields CDR1 KGHSH and CDR2 LQKENI. V lost 0 bases to trimming and J lost 3 bases, with 14 bases between them. The CDR3 loop spans 16 amino acids. CDR3: CASSPPLGFAKETQYF. The CDR3 nucleotides read TGTGCCAGCTCACCACCGCTGGGTTTTGCGAAAGAGACCCAGTACTTC.

This clone was picked up one time. J is TRBJ1-1 and V is TRBV6-5; TRBD1 matches at 7 bases. V dropped 4 bases and J dropped 1; count of bases not matched to a gene: 9. Germline V lookup: CDR1 MNHEY, CDR2 SVGAGI. This CDR3 has 16 amino acids. CDR3 in amino acids: CASSSMAAGGNTEAFF. The CDR3 DNA reads TGTGCCAGCAGTTCCATGGCGGCAGGGGGGAACACTGAAGCTTTCTTT.

The V and J genes are TRBV7-2 and TRBJ2-5; 10 nucleotides match TRBD2. The ends lost 7 bases at V and 5 bases at J; junction bases unmatched: 4. The CDR3 length is 13 residues. The germline V gene has CDR1 SGHTA and CDR2 FQGNSA. CDR3: CASMLAGAETQYF. The CDR3 bases are TGTGCCAGCATGCTAGCGGGGGCCGAGACCCAGTACTTC.

This clone was observed a single time. The chain links TRBV29-1 to TRBJ2-7; D might be TRBD1 or TRBD2, each matching 6 bases. V dropped 0 bases and J dropped 0 bases, with 9 bases sitting between them. Germline V lookup: CDR1 SQVTM, CDR2 ANQGSEA. The CDR3 extends over 14 amino acids. The CDR3 DNA is TGCAGCGTTGAAGAGGGGGGCAGCTCCTACGAGCAGTACTTC. It codes for CSVEEGGSSYEQYF.

V is TRBV30 and J is TRBJ2-1; TRBD2 aligns across 10 bases. The CDR3 runs 14 residues. V lost 4 bases and J lost 9; bases outside the gene matches: 9. The germline gives CDR1 GTSNPN, CDR2 SVGIG (reference sequence). CDR3 amino acids: CAWKASGSIVEQFF. CDR3 nucleotides: TGTGCCTGGAAGGCTAGCGGGAGTATTGTTGAGCAGTTCTTC.

This rearrangement joins TRBV29-1 to TRBJ1-4, with 8 bases lining up with TRBD1. Germline V CDR1 and CDR2: SQVTM, ANQGSEA. Trimming removed 5 bases from V and 2 bases from J; junction bases left unmatched: 4. This CDR3 is built from 14 residues. CDR3 sequence: CSVSTGVTNEKLFF. Written as DNA, the CDR3 is TGCAGCGTTTCGACAGGGGTGACTAATGAAAAACTGTTTTTT.

The chain joins TRBV27 to TRBJ1-1; maybe TRBD1 (5 bases). Trimming pared 6 bases from V and 0 bases from J, leaving 11 bases between. The germline gives CDR1 MNHEY, CDR2 SMNVEV (reference sequence). The CDR3 loop spans 14 amino acids. CDR3 residues: CASRPGQLNTEAFF. CDR3 coding DNA: TGTGCCAGCAGGCCCGGACAACTGAACACTGAAGCTTTCTTT.

J is TRBJ1-2 and V is TRBV24-1; D gene ambiguous. Trimming cost V 0 bases and J 2 bases, with 6 bases left between them. Germline CDR1 reads KGHDR; CDR2 reads SFDVKD. The CDR3 is 14 amino acids. The CDR3 region has the DNA TGTGCCACCAGTGATTTGAGGGCAAACTATGGCTACACCTTC. It yields the protein CATSDLRANYGYTF.

This rearrangement joins TRBV29-1 to TRBJ2-3, with D tentatively TRBD2 (6 bases). Germline CDR1 is SQVTM and CDR2 is ANQGSEA. The CDR3 has 14 amino acids. V lost 6 bases to trimming and J lost 0 bases, with 13 bases between them. The CDR3 loop is CSVKAGLSTDTQYF. CDR3 nucleotides: TGCAGCGTAAAAGCGGGTCTTAGCACAGATACGCAGTATTTT.

V gene TRBV3-1 (or the pseudogene TRBV3-2) combines with J gene TRBJ2-7, with D perhaps matching TRBD1 (6 bases). V lost 4 bases to trimming and J lost 4 bases, with 14 bases between them. Germline lookup yields CDR1 LGHDT and CDR2 YNNKEL (reference sequence). This CDR3 comprises 14 residues. The CDR3 DNA reads as TGTGCCAGCAGCCCCCCGGACAGCCGTTACGAGCAGTACTTC. Its translation: CASSPPDSRYEQYF.

The chain carries TRBV2 and TRBJ1-5; D unresolved. The CDR3 is 12 amino acids. Germline CDR1 and CDR2: SNHLY and FYNNEI. V shed 7 bases and J shed 2 bases, with 6 bases lying between them. This CDR3 is CASKVGNQPQHF. The DNA of the CDR3 is TGTGCCAGCAAAGTGGGCAATCAGCCCCAGCATTTT.

This clone was detected once. V gene TRBV5-8 combines with J gene TRBJ1-5, with no clear D. Trimming pared 5 bases from V and 0 bases from J, leaving 12 bases between. Germline V gene lookup returns CDR1 SGHTS and CDR2 YDEGEE. The length of the CDR3 is 15 residues. This CDR3 is CASSLGWTSNQPQHF. CDR3 nucleotides: TGTGCCAGCAGTCTAGGGTGGACTAGCAATCAGCCCCAGCATTTT.

The rearrangement links TRBV7-2 to TRBJ2-1; D is unclear. This CDR3 contains 14 residues. Germline V lookup: CDR1 SGHTA, CDR2 FQGNSA. The V and J ends lost 1 base and 5 bases respectively, with 9 bases between them. The CDR3 region has the DNA TGTGCCAGCAGCTTAGATACGGGTAACAATGAGCAGTTCTTC. Amino acids: CASSLDTGNNEQFF.

This chain uses TRBV4-1 with TRBJ2-6; D is ambiguous. The CDR3 contains 16 residues. Germline V gene lookup returns CDR1 MGHRA and CDR2 YSYEKL. The germline V and J ends were trimmed by 0 bases and 1 base, with 7 bases remaining between them. The DNA for the CDR3 is TGCGCCAGCAGCCAAGAACGGGCGTCTGGGGCCAACGTCCTGACTTTC. It yields the protein CASSQERASGANVLTF.

The chain employs TRBV18 and TRBJ2-7, with D perhaps matching TRBD2 (5 bases). The CDR3 is 16 residues long. Germline CDR1 KGHSH, CDR2 LQKENI. The V gene lost 0 bases and the J gene lost 7 bases, with 19 bases spanning the gap. The CDR3 DNA reads TGTGCCAGCTCACCACCGCTAGCCCAACCCCTACGGGAGCAGTACTTC. Protein: CASSPPLAQPLREQYF.

J is TRBJ1-5 and V is TRBV29-1; no clear D gene. Germline CDR1 reads SQVTM; CDR2 reads ANQGSEA. V lost 4 bases, J lost 2 bases, and 6 bases lay in between. This CDR3 has 12 amino acids. The chain's CDR3 is CSVGGGNQPQHF. CDR3 DNA sequence: TGCAGCGTTGGTGGTGGCAATCAGCCCCAGCATTTT.

This rearrangement joins TRBV7-2 to TRBJ2-1; 8 bases line up with TRBD2. CDR1 and CDR2 from the germline V gene are SGHTA and FQGNSA. V lost 5 bases to trimming and J lost 0 bases; unmatched junction nucleotides: 3. This CDR3 is built from 15 residues. The CDR3 loop is CASSESGSSYNEQFF. The DNA for the CDR3 is TGTGCCAGCAGCGAGAGCGGGAGCTCCTACAATGAGCAGTTCTTC.

CDR3 loop: CAIRPREGQDSGANVLTF. In nucleotides, the CDR3 is TGTGCCATCAGACCTCGGGAGGGACAAGACTCTGGGGCCAACGTCCTGACTTTC. The genes are TRBV10-3 and TRBJ2-6; the match to TRBD2 covers 8 bases. The CDR3 contains 18 residues. CDR1 and CDR2 (germline): ENHRY, SYGVKD. V was clipped by 6 bases and J by 0 bases; unmatched bases: 10.

The chain is built from TRBV5-4 and TRBJ1-6, with 7 positions matching TRBD1. Germline CDR1 and CDR2: SGHNT and YYREEE (reference sequence). This CDR3 has 12 amino acids. Germline trimming cut 10 bases from V and 6 bases from J; bases unmatched to any gene: 4. CDR3 DNA sequence: TGTGCCTTCCAGGGGGTTAATTCACCCCTCCACTTT. It specifies CAFQGVNSPLHF.

The chain recombines TRBV5-1 with TRBJ1-1, with D possibly being TRBD1 (6 bases). Trimming shortened V by 5 bases and J by 8 bases, and 13 bases separated the two germline ends. Germline V gene sequence: CDR1 SGHRS, CDR2 YFSETQ. This CDR3 spans 12 amino acids. CDR3 DNA: TGCGCCAGCAGTCAAAACCAGGGGGAAGCTTTCTTT. Protein: CASSQNQGEAFF.

The J gene is TRBJ1-2, the V gene TRBV5-4; 8 bases align to TRBD1. This CDR3 is 13 amino acids long. V gave up 4 bases and J gave up 7 bases; unmatched junction bases: 6. The germline gives CDR1 SGHNT, CDR2 YYREEE (reference sequence). As DNA, the CDR3 is TGTGCCAGCAGCAGGGGACAGGATCTTGGCTACACCTTC. Protein: CASSRGQDLGYTF.

V is TRBV29-1 and J is TRBJ1-5, with D maybe TRBD1 (5 bases). Per the germline V gene, CDR1 is SQVTM and CDR2 is ANQGSEA. This CDR3 is 13 amino acids long. Trimming removed 4 bases at V and 1 base at J, with 8 bases between. The CDR3 here is CSVGGASNQPQHF. In DNA, the CDR3 is TGCAGCGTTGGAGGGGCGAGCAATCAGCCCCAGCATTTT.